These 5 T cell receptor beta chains were all obtained from the same sample, sequenced in a study of T cells of healthy individuals. In TCRdb, the 5' RACE reads were re-called with MiXCR into one record per CDR3 protein. The profile shows 50,000 to 55,000 distinct CDR3 sequences, 14% to 15% of them singletons. The origin of the receptors is a human donor in good health.

This clonotype was observed a handful of times. This sequence joins TRBV2 and TRBJ2-1; 7 bases map to TRBD1. The CDR3 is made up of 16 amino acids. Germline assignment: CDR1 SNHLY and CDR2 FYNNEI. V lost 4 bases and J lost 7; bases outside the gene matches: 13. This chain's CDR3 is CASSVGLPGQKNEQFF. In DNA form, the CDR3 reads TGTGCCAGCAGTGTGGGGTTACCGGGACAGAAGAATGAGCAGTTCTTC.

This rearrangement joins TRBV6-2 or TRBV6-3 to TRBJ2-7; D might be TRBD1 or TRBD2, each matching 5 bases. The CDR3 totals 13 residues. Germline CDR1 and CDR2: MNHEY and SVGEGT. V was shortened by 0 bases and J by 5 bases, with 8 bases between the two germline ends. The CDR3 coding sequence is TGTGCCAGCAGTTACTCTCGGGGCGACGAGCAGTACTTC. Translating gives CASSYSRGDEQYF.

V is TRBV20-1 and J is TRBJ2-3; 8 nucleotides align to TRBD2. This CDR3 is built from 14 residues. Germline V gives CDR1 DFQATT, CDR2 SNEGSKA (reference sequence). V was clipped by 3 bases and J by 5 bases; unmatched bases: 7. The CDR3 DNA reads TGCAGTGCTAGCGGGGGAGCGGGAGAAGATACGCAGTATTTT. It translates to CSASGGAGEDTQYF.

The chain links TRBV7-2 to TRBJ2-1, with 10 bases matching TRBD2. The CDR3 length is 13 residues. V shed 5 bases, J shed 10 bases, and the junction held 5 bases outside the gene matches. CDR1 is SGHTA, CDR2 FQGNSA, per germline. As DNA, the CDR3 is TGTGCCAGCAGCCCGGGACTAGCGTCCGAGCAGTTCTTC. It yields the protein CASSPGLASEQFF.

The chain employs TRBV12-3 or TRBV12-4 and TRBJ1-5; no reliable D call. Trimming removed 3 bases from V and 0 bases from J, with 3 bases in between. CDR3 size: 13 residues. CDR3: CASSFGSNQPQHF. Written as DNA, the CDR3 is TGTGCCAGCAGTTTCGGTAGCAATCAGCCCCAGCATTTT.